The clone carrying this T cell receptor beta chain appeared many times. Unique molecular identifiers were built into the TCRbeta library. TCRdb analysed the PCR reads with MiXCR anew, one entry per CDR3 protein. The data hold approximately 490,000 distinct CDR3 sequences, with around an eighth observed a single time. The data are from a study of T-cell reconstitution after alpha-beta-depleted transplantation in children. Germline V gene data show CDR1 as SQVTM and CDR2 as ANQGSEA. Germline trimming cut 1 base from V and 0 bases from J; bases unmatched to any gene: 5. CDR3 length equals 15 residues. This chain uses TRBV29-1 with TRBJ2-5; 7 bases match TRBD2. Source: PBMCs from the stem cell graft donor, taken from the stem cell graft. The TCR sequence derives from a human donor who donated a stem cell graft to a child with combined immunodeficiency. For the CDR3, the DNA is TGCAGCGTTGAAGGTCGAGCGGGATACCAAGAGACCCAGTACTTC. Residues: CSVEGRAGYQETQYF.